The 23 T cell receptor beta chains given below trace back to one sample, sequenced in a study of blood T cell repertoires in COVID-19. Measured with immunoSEQ multiplex PCR; TCRdb has only the in-frame clones, and not every one. The repertoire holds some 28,000 clones, with approximately 87% as singletons. The specimen sequenced was peripheral blood. The receptors originated from a man in his 70s with active COVID-19.

This sequence joins TRBV30 and TRBJ2-7; TRBD1 might be the D (6 bases). The CDR3 has 13 residues. From germline, CDR1 is GTSNPN and CDR2 SVGIG (reference sequence). The V gene lost 3 bases and the J gene lost 3 bases, with 12 bases spanning the gap. CDR3 nucleotides: TGTGCCTGGAGATTACAGGGTTTCTACGAGCAGTACTTC. Translating gives CAWRLQGFYEQYF.

The chain is built from TRBV2 and TRBJ2-3, with TRBD2 identical over 13 bases. The germline gives CDR1 SNHLY, CDR2 FYNNEI. This CDR3 comprises 14 residues. The J segment lost 7 bases and the V segment lost 8 bases, leaving 6 bases of the junction unmatched. CDR3 bases: TGTGCCAGCCGCTCCGGGACTAGCGGGAATACGCAGTATTTT. It specifies CASRSGTSGNTQYF.

This chain joins TRBV5-1 and TRBJ1-1, with no clear D. V was pared by 4 bases and J by 3 bases, with 16 bases between. Germline lookup yields CDR1 SGHRS and CDR2 YFSETQ. The CDR3 totals 15 residues. CDR3: CASSPYNGDYTEAFF. The CDR3, as DNA: TGCGCCAGCAGCCCATACAATGGAGATTACACTGAAGCTTTCTTT.

The chain is built from TRBV5-1 and TRBJ1-6, with a tentative D call TRBD1 (6 bases). Trimming took off 3 bases at V and 5 bases at J, with 12 bases between the two ends. Per germline, CDR1 SGHRS and CDR2 YFSETQ. This CDR3 spans 15 amino acids. This CDR3 is CASSSLTGNNSPLHF. In DNA form, the CDR3 reads TGCGCCAGCAGCTCCCTGACAGGCAATAATTCACCCCTCCACTTT.

The chain has TRBV5-4 and TRBJ1-2, with 9 bases lining up with TRBD1. Germline V CDR1 and CDR2: SGHNT, YYREEE (reference sequence). CDR3 length: 16 residues. J gave up 3 bases and V 4 bases, and 10 bases lay outside the gene matches. CDR3 nucleotides: TGTGCCAGCAGCCAGCCGGGACAGGGTTATGACTATGGCTACACCTTC. Translation gives CASSQPGQGYDYGYTF.

The chain joins TRBV7-3 to TRBJ2-5, with 10 bases lining up with TRBD2. From germline, CDR1 is SGHTA and CDR2 FQGTGA. The CDR3 length is 15 residues. The J segment lost 3 bases and the V segment lost 4 bases, leaving 5 bases of the junction unmatched. The CDR3 is CASSSSGGSKETQYF. DNA for the CDR3: TGTGCCAGCAGCTCTAGCGGGGGATCTAAAGAGACCCAGTACTTC.

The chain joins TRBV3-1 (or the pseudogene TRBV3-2) to TRBJ2-7, with D maybe TRBD2 (6 bases). Between the trimmed V and J ends, which lost 4 bases and 3 bases, there was a span of 13 bases. Germline CDR1 is LGHDT and CDR2 is YNNKEL (reference sequence). This CDR3 region has 14 residues. Here the CDR3 reads CASSLRRGRYEQYF. The CDR3 DNA follows: TGTGCCAGCAGCCTGAGGCGGGGCCGCTACGAGCAGTACTTC.

The V and J genes are TRBV30 and TRBJ1-1; TRBD1 aligns across 7 bases. Trimming removed 4 bases from V and 1 base from J; junction bases left unmatched: 9. The CDR3 spans 15 residues. Germline CDR1 and CDR2: GTSNPN and SVGIG (reference sequence). The CDR3 DNA is TGTGCCTGGAATCACGCGGGACAGCCGAACACTGAAGCTTTCTTT. Translation gives CAWNHAGQPNTEAFF.

The V call is TRBV27, the J call TRBJ2-2; 7 bases map to TRBD1. The CDR3 has 16 amino acids. Germline V gene data show CDR1 as MNHEY and CDR2 as SMNVEV (reference sequence). The ends lost 8 bases at V and 0 bases at J; junction bases unmatched: 9. CDR3 loop: CASGPSGQTNTGELFF. The CDR3 DNA follows: TGTGCCAGCGGCCCCTCGGGACAGACGAACACCGGGGAGCTGTTTTTT.

This clone has a single count. The chain joins TRBV5-1 to TRBJ2-7, with TRBD1 matching over 10 bases. The CDR3 is 13 amino acids. The V gene's germline CDR1 is SGHRS and CDR2 YFSETQ. The trim removed 4 bases at V and 5 bases at J, leaving 3 bases unmatched. This CDR3 is CASSRGQGDEQYF. In DNA, the CDR3 is TGCGCCAGCAGCCGCGGACAGGGGGACGAGCAGTACTTC.

The CDR3, as DNA: TGCAGCGTTGAAGAGGGGCGGAGGGCAACCTACGAGCAGTACTTC. Its protein product is CSVEEGRRATYEQYF. The V and J genes are TRBV29-1 and TRBJ2-7; D might be TRBD2 (6 bases). Looked up from germline, CDR1 is SQVTM and CDR2 is ANQGSEA. V lost 0 bases, J lost 2 bases, and 14 bases lay in between. CDR3 length equals 15 residues.

V usage is TRBV24-1 and J usage is TRBJ2-2; 7 bases align to TRBD2. This CDR3 is built from 13 residues. The V segment lost 3 bases and the J segment 6 bases; nucleotides outside the gene matches: 0. Germline assignment: CDR1 KGHDR and CDR2 SFDVKD. This chain's CDR3 is CATSDRGAGELFF. The CDR3 DNA sequence: TGTGCCACCAGTGATCGGGGGGCCGGGGAGCTGTTTTTT.

This clone was picked up a small number of times. The CDR3 loop is CASSTGLQGTQYF. In DNA, the CDR3 is TGCGCCAGCAGCACGGGACTCCAGGGGACCCAGTACTTC. The J gene is TRBJ2-5, the V gene TRBV5-1, with D possibly being TRBD2 (6 bases). The CDR3 extends over 13 amino acids. V was pared by 4 bases and J by 7 bases, with 14 bases between. From germline, CDR1 is SGHRS and CDR2 YFSETQ. Supplemented by reference TRBV5-1 and TRBJ2-5, the full variable domain reads KAGVTQTPRYLIKTRGQQVTLSCSPISGHRSVSWYQQTPGQGLQFLFEYFSETQRNKGNFPGRFSGRQFSNSRSEMNVSTLELGDSALYLCASSTGLQGTQYFGPGTRLLVL.

The chain has TRBV5-1 and TRBJ2-5, with D perhaps TRBD1 (6 bases). This CDR3 is built from 13 residues. Germline V CDR1 and CDR2: SGHRS, YFSETQ. V lost 4 bases and J lost 2, with 9 bases in between. CDR3 loop: CASSTTGQETQYF. CDR3 DNA: TGCGCCAGCAGCACGACAGGTCAAGAGACCCAGTACTTC.

The chain uses TRBV5-5 and TRBJ2-3; D might be TRBD1 (5 bases). This CDR3 has 17 residues. Trimming stripped 4 bases from V and 0 bases from J, with 18 bases between. Germline V gene data show CDR1 as SGHKS and CDR2 as YYEKEE (reference sequence). The DNA of the CDR3 is TGTGCCAGCAGCCTAAGGACCAGGGTCGCTAGCACAGATACGCAGTATTTT. Protein: CASSLRTRVASTDTQYF.

The chain uses TRBV6-5 and TRBJ2-3; 8 bases agree with TRBD1. V lost 4 bases, J lost 0 bases, and 6 bases stayed unmatched. CDR3 length equals 16 residues. Germline V gives CDR1 MNHEY, CDR2 SVGAGI. CDR3 DNA: TGTGCCAGCAGTTCAGGACAGGGATCTAGCACAGATACGCAGTATTTT. The encoded protein is CASSSGQGSSTDTQYF.

The chain joins TRBV4-2 to TRBJ2-1; TRBD2 aligns across 7 bases. CDR1 and CDR2 (germline): LGHNA, YNFKEQ. Germline trimming cut 6 bases from V and 8 bases from J; bases unmatched to any gene: 10. The CDR3 is made up of 14 amino acids. Here the CDR3 reads CASRGLAVGDEQFF. CDR3 nucleotides: TGTGCCAGCAGGGGGCTAGCGGTGGGCGATGAGCAGTTCTTC.

CDR3 sequence reads: CASSLASTVRNEKLFF. Here the CDR3 DNA reads TGTGCCAGCAGCTTAGCGTCAACGGTTCGTAATGAAAAACTGTTTTTT. The V gene is TRBV7-2, the J gene TRBJ1-4, with D unresolved. V was pared by 0 bases and J by 4 bases, with 12 bases between. Germline CDR1 SGHTA, CDR2 FQGNSA. CDR3 length: 16 amino acids.

This clone was counted a few times. V is TRBV30 and J is TRBJ1-5, with 10 bases that match TRBD1. The CDR3 is 14 amino acids. CDR1 is GTSNPN, CDR2 SVGIG, per germline (reference sequence). V shed 1 base, J shed 9 bases, and the junction held 6 bases outside the gene matches. The CDR3 nucleotides are TGTGCCTGGAGTGCCGGGACAGGGGAAGGGCCCCAGCATTTT. This codes for CAWSAGTGEGPQHF.

This chain uses TRBV19 with TRBJ1-2; 12 nucleotides align to TRBD1. V gave up 10 bases and J gave up 8 bases; unmatched junction bases: 8. This CDR3 has 13 residues. Per germline, CDR1 LNHDA and CDR2 SQIVND (reference sequence). CDR3 sequence reads: CATKGTGGKGYTF. DNA for the CDR3: TGTGCCACCAAAGGGACAGGGGGCAAAGGCTACACCTTC.

This sequence joins TRBV2 and TRBJ2-3; 9 nucleotides line up with TRBD1. The junction had 8 bases not matched to a gene; V was cut back by 5 bases and J by 5 bases. Germline CDR1 reads SNHLY; CDR2 reads FYNNEI. CDR3 length: 15 residues. The CDR3 loop is CASSHGGQGKDTQYF. In DNA, the CDR3 is TGTGCCAGCAGTCATGGGGGACAGGGAAAAGATACGCAGTATTTT.

The chain links TRBV7-9 to TRBJ1-1; maybe TRBD1 (5 bases). There are 14 residues in the CDR3. In germline, CDR1 is SEHNR, CDR2 FQNEAQ (reference sequence). Trimming left V 5 bases short and J 1 base short, with 11 bases between. Here the CDR3 DNA reads TGTGCCAGCAGCCAACAGGTATGGAACACTGAAGCTTTCTTT. Protein sequence: CASSQQVWNTEAFF.

The chain couples TRBV7-6 to TRBJ2-5; no clear D. Germline V gene data show CDR1 as SGHVS and CDR2 as FNYEAQ. This CDR3 is 13 amino acids long. V was clipped by 1 base and J by 2 bases, with 5 bases between them. The CDR3 region has the DNA TGTGCCAGCAGCTTAGGGAGACAAGAGACCCAGTACTTC. Its translation is CASSLGRQETQYF.